This T cell receptor beta chain was documented in a study of CD8 T cells in Susac syndrome. The V end was cut by 0 bases, the J end by 17 bases, with 11 bases between. Germline V gene lookup returns CDR1 MNHNY and CDR2 SVGAGI (reference sequence). This CDR3 region has 12 residues. RNA was extracted with the RNeasy kit, and a quantity of about 0.45 to 1 ug was reverse transcribed using random hexamers. TCR beta CDR3 was amplified by immunoSEQ covering 54 Vbeta and 13 Jbeta. A single record per CDR3 protein comes from TCRdb applying MiXCR to the immunoSEQ multiplex PCR reads. The sample lists about 150,000 distinct CDR3 sequences, 85% to 95% seen once, with more than 0.2% in the top ten. Sequencing of TCR beta covered CD8+ and CD4+ T cells obtained from blood. Included as multiple sclerosis controls were treatment-naive patients who had stable or active relapsing-remitting disease. Through negative isolation, CD4+ and CD8+ T cells were obtained, while TEMRA cells were enriched using FACS.

The sequence was obtained from a human donor with multiple sclerosis. This chain joins TRBV6-6 and TRBJ1-6; no clear D gene. Sequencing used CD8+ T cells from PBMCs. Written as DNA, the CDR3 is TGTGCCAGCAGTTACTCGTTGTGGGAGTTCCACTTT. Translated, it gives CASSYSLWEFHF.